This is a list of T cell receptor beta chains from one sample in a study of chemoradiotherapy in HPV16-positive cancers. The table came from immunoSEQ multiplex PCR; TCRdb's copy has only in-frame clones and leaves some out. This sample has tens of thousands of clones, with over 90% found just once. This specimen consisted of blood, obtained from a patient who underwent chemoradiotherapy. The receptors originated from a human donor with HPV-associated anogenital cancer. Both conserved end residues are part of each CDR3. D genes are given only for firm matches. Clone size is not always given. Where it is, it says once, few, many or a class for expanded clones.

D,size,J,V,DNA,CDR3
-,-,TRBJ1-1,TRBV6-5,TGTGCCAGCAGCATTTCCGTGAACACTGAAGCTTTCTTT,CASSISVNTEAFF
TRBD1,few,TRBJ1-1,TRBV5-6,TGTGCCAGCAGCCATCCGGGACAGGAGAACACTGAAGCTTTCTTT,CASSHPGQENTEAFF
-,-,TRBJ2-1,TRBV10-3,TGTGCCATCGGAGGAGCCAGGCGGAATGAGCAGTTCTTC,CAIGGARRNEQFF
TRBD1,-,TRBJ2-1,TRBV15,TGTGCCACCACTTCCGGGACAGGGTTCTACAATGAGCAGTTCTTC,CATTSGTGFYNEQFF
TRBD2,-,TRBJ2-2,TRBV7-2,TGTGCCAGCAGCTTAGGTGGACTAGCGGGAGGGAGCACCGGGGAGCTGTTTTTT,CASSLGGLAGGSTGELFF
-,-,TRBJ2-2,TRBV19,TGTGCCAGTACCTCCAGCTCTGAGCGGATAACCGGGGAGCTGTTTTTT,CASTSSSERITGELFF
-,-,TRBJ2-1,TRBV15,TGTGCCACCAGCAGAGATCTCATCATGATGGAGCAGTTCTTC,CATSRDLIMMEQFF
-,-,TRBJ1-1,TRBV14,TGTGCCAGCAGCCAAGAGGGATTCACTGAAGCTTTCTTT,CASSQEGFTEAFF
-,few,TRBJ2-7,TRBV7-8,TGTGCCAGCAGCCAGAAGTTACAGGGCATTAAGGAATCCTACGAGCAGTACTTC,CASSQKLQGIKESYEQYF
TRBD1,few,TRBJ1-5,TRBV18,TGTGCCAGCTCACTCGTTGGACAGGGACATCAGCCCCAGCATTTT,CASSLVGQGHQPQHF
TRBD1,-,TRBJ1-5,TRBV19,TGTGCCAGTAGTATAGCCACAGGGGTGGACAATCAGCCCCAGCATTTT,CASSIATGVDNQPQHF
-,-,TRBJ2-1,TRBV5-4,TGTGCCAGCAGCTTGGTGGCGGGTGCGTTGGGCAATGAGCAGTTCTTC,CASSLVAGALGNEQFF
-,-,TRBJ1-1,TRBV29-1,TGCAGCGTCGTACAGGGTCCTGAAGCTTTCTTT,CSVVQGPEAFF
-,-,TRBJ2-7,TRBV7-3,TGTGCCAGCAGTATCCGGGGGAGCTACGAGCAGTACTTC,CASSIRGSYEQYF
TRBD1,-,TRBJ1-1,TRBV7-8,TGTGCCAGCAGCTCGACCCTGACAGGGAGTGCTTTCTTT,CASSSTLTGSAFF
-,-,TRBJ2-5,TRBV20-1,TGCAGTGCTTTAGGGGAGACCCAGTACTTC,CSALGETQYF
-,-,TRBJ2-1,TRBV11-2,TGTGCCAGCAGCTTATATAGGGTTAGCTCCTACAATGAGCAGTTCTTC,CASSLYRVSSYNEQFF
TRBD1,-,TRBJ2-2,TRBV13,TGTGCCAGCAGCCAGACCCCCGGGACAGGAGATATGGGTGCCGCCGGGGAGCTGTTTTTT,CASSQTPGTGDMGAAGELFF
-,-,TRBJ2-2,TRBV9,TGTGCCAGCAGCGGAGAGAACACCGGGGAGCTGTTTTTT,CASSGENTGELFF
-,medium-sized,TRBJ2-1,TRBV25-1,TGTGCCACCAGCCCCGGGACCGATTTCAGGGTGGCGCAGTTCTTC,CATSPGTDFRVAQFF
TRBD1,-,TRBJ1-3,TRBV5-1,TGCGCCAGCAGCGAATACAGGGGCGTAGCTGGAAACACCATATATTTT,CASSEYRGVAGNTIYF
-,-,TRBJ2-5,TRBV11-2,TGTGCCAGCAGCTACCTGGACAGATTAAAAGAGACCCAGTACTTC,CASSYLDRLKETQYF
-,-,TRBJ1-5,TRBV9,TGTGCCAGCAGCGCCTCCACCTCCGGGCCCCAGCATTTT,CASSASTSGPQHF